This T cell receptor beta chain is drawn from a study of siplizumab effects on memory and regulatory T cells (dated by TCRdb to about 2019). Regarding the complete study: The study examined how the anti-CD2 antibody siplizumab affects alloreactive T-cell subsets in allogeneic mixed lymphocyte reactions built from human PBMCs.

Study-wide conclusions, independent of this receptor: Sequences below about 10^-5 frequency were poorly captured, so only a minor fraction of alloreactive clones could be mapped to unstimulated subsets. The suppressive function of proliferating Tregs from siplizumab cultures was not functionally confirmed. In reactions with siplizumab, an average of approximately 70% of mappable alloreactive CD4+ clones were Treg-derived, compared with roughly 26% in control reactions. Roughly 75-97% of proliferating CD4+ or CD8+ clones could not be assigned a naive or memory phenotype. The cumulative frequency of alloreactive sequences traceable to unstimulated CD4+ memory T cells was significantly reduced by siplizumab. Greater diversity appeared to be present in unstimulated naive T cells than in memory T cells, and a substantial contribution to the alloresponse seemed to be made by naive cells.

From its cysteine to its phenylalanine, the CDR3 spans 12 amino acids. The kept DNA is CDR3 alone, 36 bases in frame from the first base. V gives up 2 bases and J gives up 6 bases, and the segment between their germline ends measures 7 bases. According to the germline V gene, CDR1 reads SGHTA and CDR2 reads FQGNSA. TCRbeta CDR3 sequencing was performed on sorted unstimulated T cells and on proliferating T cells recovered from mixed lymphocyte reactions. Fresh whole blood from fewer than twelve HLA-typed healthy donors was used to isolate PBMCs. Unstimulated CD4+ regulatory T cells were FACS-sorted to map the origin of alloreactive clones. Points on this clone: The antigen this receptor binds is unknown. Nothing much larger sits one base from this clone, and base qualities are not available.

Library prep was done by the immunoSEQ multiplex PCR assay. Around 10^5 TCR templates per sample were assayed by the deep sequencing platform. Genomic DNA extracted from sorted T cells was used for TCRbeta CDR3 sequencing. In the authors' own workflow: The R programming language was used for the clonal analysis of the TCRbeta CDR3 data. Unstimulated samples were compared with post-reaction CFSE-low samples to define alloreactive CD4+ and CD8+ clones. Regulatory or non-regulatory origin was assigned to alloreactive CD4+ clones by matching of sequences to sorted unstimulated Treg and non-Treg repertoires. TCRdb re-hosts the immuneACCESS table, in-frame sequences only. Its copies lack some clones; in the studies checked, an unresolved V gene accounts for under half of them, and the cause for the rest is not known. The DNA was the basis for D and trimming; V, J and clone size are from that table. The sample has about 82,000 clones on record, 87% of them singletons. Together, the top ten hold 1.5% of the sample.

Sequenced material: Tregs sorted from blood. The chain was built from TRBV7-2 and TRBJ1-2; no D segment can be confidently identified. The TCR sequence derives from a human donor in good health. In nucleotide form, the sequence is TGTGCCAGCAGCTTATTAGTCAATGGCTACACCTTC. The resulting protein is CASSLLVNGYTF.